This T cell receptor (beta chain) derives from a study of cytomegalovirus exposure and HLA in healthy donors. On the study more broadly: Researchers previously reported finding more than 100 million unique TCR beta sequences from around 200 million T cells.

A word on this clone: Its antigen is not known.

The primer mix had 60 Vbeta and 13 Jbeta primers. Generated by immunoSEQ multiplex PCR, the TCRdb table keeps only in-frame clones and is missing some. The sample carries more than 95,000 clones, over 65% recorded once. Overall study findings and caveats: Prior analysis indicated that the majority of TCR beta V segments exhibited productivity approximately 87% or approximately 30% of the time.

Healthy individuals who donated bone marrow served as the donors. Each donor was nominally healthy when sampled (though unrecorded immune exposures were likely). The CDR3 is made up of 14 amino acids. In germline, CDR1 is SGDLS, CDR2 YYNGEE. The V gene lost 4 bases and the J gene lost 10 bases, with 15 bases spanning the gap. The sequencing input was PBMCs. This sequence originates from a woman between 40 and 50 years old in good health and CMV-seronegative. The V call is TRBV9, the J call TRBJ1-6; tentatively, D is TRBD1 (5 bases). DNA for the CDR3: TGTGCCAGCAGCCAAACTGGGGGGGGGTCACCCCTCCACTTT. Its translation: CASSQTGGGSPLHF.